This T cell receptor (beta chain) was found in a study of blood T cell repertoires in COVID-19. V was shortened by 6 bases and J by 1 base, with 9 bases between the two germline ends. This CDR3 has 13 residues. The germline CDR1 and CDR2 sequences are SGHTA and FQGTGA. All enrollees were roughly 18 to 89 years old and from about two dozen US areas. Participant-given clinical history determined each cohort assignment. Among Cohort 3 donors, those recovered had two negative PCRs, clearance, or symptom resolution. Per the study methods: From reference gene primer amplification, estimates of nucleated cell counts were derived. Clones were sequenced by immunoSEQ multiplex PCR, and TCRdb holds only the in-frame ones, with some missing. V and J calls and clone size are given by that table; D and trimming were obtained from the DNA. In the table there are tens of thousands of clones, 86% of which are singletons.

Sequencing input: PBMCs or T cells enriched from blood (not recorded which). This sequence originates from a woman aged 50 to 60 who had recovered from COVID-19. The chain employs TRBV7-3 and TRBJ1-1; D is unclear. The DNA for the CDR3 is TGTGCCAGCAGTTTCTATCGGAACACTGAAGCTTTCTTT. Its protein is CASSFYRNTEAFF.